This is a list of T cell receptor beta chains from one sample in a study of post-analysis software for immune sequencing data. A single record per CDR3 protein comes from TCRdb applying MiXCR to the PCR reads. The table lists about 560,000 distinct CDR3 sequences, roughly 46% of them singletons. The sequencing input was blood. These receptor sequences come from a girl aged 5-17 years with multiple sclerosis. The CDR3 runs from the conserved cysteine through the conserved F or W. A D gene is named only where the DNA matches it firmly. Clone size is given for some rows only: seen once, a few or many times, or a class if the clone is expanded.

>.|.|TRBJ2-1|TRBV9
CASSVVAYNEQFF
TGTGCCAGCAGCGTAGTTGCTTACAATGAGCAGTTCTTC
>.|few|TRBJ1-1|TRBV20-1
CSAGSVEAFF
TGCAGTGCTGGGTCCGTTGAAGCTTTCTTT
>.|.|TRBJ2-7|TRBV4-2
CASSQDRDNYEQYF
TGTGCCAGCAGCCAAGATCGGGACAACTACGAGCAGTACTTC
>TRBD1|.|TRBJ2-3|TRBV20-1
CSARDRGPTDTQYF
TGCAGTGCTAGGGACAGGGGGCCCACAGATACGCAGTATTTT
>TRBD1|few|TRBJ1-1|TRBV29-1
CSVEDTGGNTEAFF
TGCAGCGTTGAAGATACAGGGGGGAACACTGAAGCTTTCTTT
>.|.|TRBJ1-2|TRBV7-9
CASSLEQVYYGYTF
TGTGCCAGCAGCTTAGAGCAGGTCTACTATGGCTACACCTTC
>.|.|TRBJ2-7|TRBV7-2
CASSIGAGSSHEQYF
TGTGCCAGCAGCATCGGAGCCGGGAGTTCCCACGAGCAGTACTTC
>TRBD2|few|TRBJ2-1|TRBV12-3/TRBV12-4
CASTSTSGAEQFF
TGTGCCAGCACCTCGACTAGCGGGGCCGAGCAGTTCTTC
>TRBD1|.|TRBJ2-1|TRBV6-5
CASKGGRKRAHEQFF
TGTGCCAGCAAAGGGGGCCGGAAGCGAGCCCATGAGCAGTTCTTC
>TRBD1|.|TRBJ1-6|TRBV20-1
CSARDNRGSNSPLHF
TGCAGTGCTAGAGATAACAGGGGAAGCAATTCACCCCTCCACTTT
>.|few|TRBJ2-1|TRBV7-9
CASSLAGSPYNEQFF
TGTGCCAGCAGCTTAGCCGGGAGCCCCTACAATGAGCAGTTCTTC
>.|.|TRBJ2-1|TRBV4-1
CASSQVGWGNEQFF
TGCGCCAGCAGCCAAGTGGGTTGGGGCAATGAGCAGTTCTTC
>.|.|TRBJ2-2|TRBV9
CASSAYGLPGELFF
TGTGCCAGCAGCGCCTATGGTCTCCCTGGGGAGCTGTTTTTT
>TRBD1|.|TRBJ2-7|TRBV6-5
CASSYVSGTGGLREQYF
TGTGCCAGCAGTTACGTTTCTGGGACAGGGGGTTTACGGGAGCAGTACTTC
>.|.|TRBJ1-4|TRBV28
CAALGNTNEKLFF
TGTGCCGCATTGGGGAACACTAATGAAAAACTGTTTTTT
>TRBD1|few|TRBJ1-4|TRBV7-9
CASSVLTGTGGEKLFF
TGTGCCAGCAGCGTATTAACCGGGACAGGAGGTGAAAAACTGTTTTTT
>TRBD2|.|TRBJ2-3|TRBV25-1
CASSELGPAGGTDTQYF
TGTGCCAGCAGTGAATTGGGGCCAGCGGGAGGAACAGATACGCAGTATTTT
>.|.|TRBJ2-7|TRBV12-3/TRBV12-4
CASSSIGLEQYF
TGTGCCAGCAGTTCCATCGGGCTCGAGCAGTACTTC
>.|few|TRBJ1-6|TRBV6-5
CASSLGRGGSPLHF
TGTGCCAGCAGCCTGGGCCGGGGCGGTTCACCCCTCCACTTT
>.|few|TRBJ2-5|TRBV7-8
CASSHYRAPGETQYF
TGTGCCAGCAGCCATTACAGGGCCCCTGGGGAGACCCAGTACTTC
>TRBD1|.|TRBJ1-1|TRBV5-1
CASSPGTGRSNTEAFF
TGCGCCAGCAGCCCAGGGACAGGACGGTCGAACACTGAAGCTTTCTTT
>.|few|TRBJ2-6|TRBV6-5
CASSYKATLPPTGANVLTF
TGTGCCAGCAGTTACAAGGCAACTCTGCCGCCAACTGGGGCCAACGTCCTGACTTTC
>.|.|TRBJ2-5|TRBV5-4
CASSLPSASQETQYF
TGTGCCAGCAGCTTGCCTAGCGCGAGCCAAGAGACCCAGTACTTC
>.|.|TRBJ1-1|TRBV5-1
CASSLAEFSPEAFF
TGCGCCAGCAGCTTGGCGGAGTTTAGCCCTGAAGCTTTCTTT
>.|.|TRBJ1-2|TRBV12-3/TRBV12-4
CASSLGDRYGYTF
TGTGCCAGCAGTTTAGGAGACCGCTATGGCTACACCTTC
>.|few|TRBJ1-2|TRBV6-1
CASSEPVGRGNYGYTF
TGTGCCAGCAGTGAACCGGTCGGCAGGGGCAACTATGGCTACACCTTC
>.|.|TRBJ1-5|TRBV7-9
CASSATSRVNQPQHF
TGTGCCAGCAGCGCCACGAGCAGGGTAAATCAGCCCCAGCATTTT
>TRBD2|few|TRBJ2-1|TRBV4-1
CASSQPTSGDNEQFF
TGCGCCAGCAGCCAACCGACTAGCGGCGACAATGAGCAGTTCTTC
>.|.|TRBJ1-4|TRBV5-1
CASTRSPLGRDEKLFF
TGCGCCAGCACGCGATCCCCCCTCGGAAGGGATGAAAAACTGTTTTTT